Presented here are 26 T cell receptor beta chains from one specimen sequenced in a study of vaccination effects on CD4 cells after COVID-19. Scientists isolated CD4+ T cells after a roughly 9-day culture period ended. No antigen has been assigned to these receptors. The repertoire was sequenced with immunoSEQ multiplex PCR; TCRdb's copy has only in-frame clones and lacks some. The sample yields 70,000 or so clones, over 60% seen once. The material was CD4+ T cells from PBMCs cultured without peptide, obtained before COVID-19 vaccination. The receptors were sampled from a human donor who received a COVID-19 vaccine.

The chain has TRBV18 and TRBJ1-6; D might be TRBD1 (5 bases). Germline V gives CDR1 KGHSH, CDR2 LQKENI. This CDR3 contains 15 residues. Trimming cost V 2 bases and J 8 bases, with 13 bases left between them. Here the CDR3 DNA reads TGTGCCAGCTCACCAGCAACAGGTGGGGATTCACCCCTCCACTTT. It translates to CASSPATGGDSPLHF.

The rearrangement links TRBV2 to TRBJ1-2, with TRBD1 matching over 11 bases. The ends lost 2 bases at V and 3 bases at J; junction bases unmatched: 5. This CDR3 region has 16 residues. Germline lookup yields CDR1 SNHLY and CDR2 FYNNEI. CDR3 region: CASSEIRDRGYYGYTF. The CDR3 region has the DNA TGTGCCAGCAGTGAAATAAGGGACAGGGGGTACTATGGCTACACCTTC.

The chain links TRBV24-1 to TRBJ2-1; D might be TRBD1 (6 bases). Trimming left V 4 bases short and J 0 bases short, with 12 bases between. CDR1 and CDR2 (germline): KGHDR, SFDVKD. The CDR3 runs 16 residues. CDR3 sequence: CATSDNRASSYNEQFF. The CDR3 DNA is TGTGCCACCAGTGACAACAGGGCCAGCTCCTACAATGAGCAGTTCTTC.

For this clone: Other DNA sequences in the sample encode the same CDR3. The chain employs TRBV7-2 and TRBJ2-7; 9 bases are a match to TRBD2. Germline CDR1 and CDR2: SGHTA and FQGNSA. This CDR3 contains 15 residues. V was clipped by 0 bases and J by 2 bases; unmatched bases: 2. This chain's CDR3 is CASSLAAGGPYEQYV. The CDR3 DNA reads TGTGCCAGCAGCTTAGCGGCGGGGGGGCCCTACGAGCAGTACGTC.

This clone appeared once. V is TRBV2 and J is TRBJ1-3; a possible D gene is TRBD1 (6 bases). V shed 4 bases and J shed 4 bases, with 20 bases lying between them. Per the germline V gene, CDR1 is SNHLY and CDR2 is FYNNEI. The CDR3 sequence is 17 residues long. The CDR3 spells CASSGVISTGSGNTIYF. CDR3 coding DNA: TGTGCCAGCAGTGGAGTTATTAGCACAGGGTCCGGAAACACCATATATTTT.

The chain has TRBV30 and TRBJ1-4; D ambiguous. Trimming shortened V by 5 bases and J by 0 bases, and 10 bases separated the two germline ends. The CDR3 totals 14 residues. Germline assignment: CDR1 GTSNPN and CDR2 SVGIG (reference sequence). In nucleotides, the CDR3 is TGTGCCTGGGGGCGGAAGACAACTAATGAAAAACTGTTTTTT. This codes for CAWGRKTTNEKLFF.

The count of this clone is one. The chain recombines TRBV7-2 with TRBJ2-2, with 10 bases matching TRBD2. CDR3 length: 15 residues. Per germline, CDR1 SGHTA and CDR2 FQGNSA. Trimming cost V 5 bases and J 6 bases; bases outside gene matches: 6. In nucleotides, the CDR3 is TGTGCCAGCAGCCTCAGCGGGGGGGCTCCCGGGGAGCTGTTTTTT. Residues: CASSLSGGAPGELFF.

The chain uses TRBV6-5 and TRBJ1-2; 10 bases are shared with TRBD1. Germline V gene lookup returns CDR1 MNHEY and CDR2 SVGAGI. The junction had 5 bases not matched to a gene; V was cut back by 0 bases and J by 4 bases. The CDR3 has 16 residues. CDR3 amino acids: CASSYSRTGGGYGYTF. DNA of the CDR3: TGTGCCAGCAGTTACTCGAGGACAGGGGGTGGCTATGGCTACACCTTC.

This chain links TRBV12-5 with TRBJ2-2; D may be TRBD1 (6 bases). The CDR3 consists of 16 residues. Germline CDR1 LGHNT, CDR2 FRNRAP. V lost 0 bases, J lost 5 bases, and 13 bases lay in between. The CDR3 coding sequence is TGTGCTAGTGGTTTGGTACCGGGACAACTAACCGGGGAGCTGTTTTTT. It encodes CASGLVPGQLTGELFF.

This chain joins TRBV2 and TRBJ1-5; D unresolved. The ends were cut back, 7 bases at V and 0 bases at J, with 10 bases in the middle. CDR1 SNHLY and CDR2 FYNNEI come from the germline V gene. CDR3 length: 14 amino acids. Here the CDR3 DNA reads TGTGCCAGCAATGTCGGAAATAGCAATCAGCCCCAGCATTTT. This codes for CASNVGNSNQPQHF.

This chain joins TRBV19 and TRBJ2-5, with D perhaps TRBD1 (6 bases). Looked up from germline, CDR1 is LNHDA and CDR2 is SQIVND (reference sequence). V was clipped by 6 bases and J by 2 bases, with 16 bases between them. The CDR3 contains 15 residues. The CDR3 nucleotides are TGTGCCAGTAGGGACCCGGGACACCTACAAGAGACCCAGTACTTC. Its protein is CASRDPGHLQETQYF.

V gene TRBV6-5 combines with J gene TRBJ1-1, with D uncertain. The length of the CDR3 is 14 residues. V lost 6 bases, J lost 0 bases, and 11 bases lay in between. CDR1 and CDR2 from the germline V gene are MNHEY and SVGAGI. CDR3 nucleotide sequence: TGTGCCAGCAGCAAGACACGCATGAACACTGAAGCTTTCTTT. As protein: CASSKTRMNTEAFF.

The chain is built from TRBV6-5 and TRBJ2-2; no definite D call. Trimming removed 4 bases at V and 2 bases at J, with 11 bases between. The CDR3 extends over 15 amino acids. Per germline, CDR1 MNHEY and CDR2 SVGAGI. CDR3 amino acids: CASSLGAGNTGELFF. Written as DNA, the CDR3 is TGTGCCAGCAGTTTAGGCGCAGGAAACACCGGGGAGCTGTTTTTT.

This chain uses TRBV5-4 with TRBJ1-2, with TRBD1 identical over 12 bases. The V gene's germline CDR1 is SGHNT and CDR2 YYREEE (reference sequence). The trim removed 0 bases at V and 7 bases at J, leaving 4 bases unmatched. The CDR3 runs to 15 residues. This CDR3 reads CASSLEGQGAGGYTF. The CDR3 DNA is TGTGCCAGCAGCTTGGAGGGACAGGGGGCGGGTGGCTACACCTTC.

The rearrangement links TRBV5-1 to TRBJ1-6; D not resolved. The ends were cut back, 0 bases at V and 10 bases at J, with 11 bases in the middle. Germline V gene data show CDR1 as SGHRS and CDR2 as YFSETQ. The CDR3 spans 14 residues. Here the CDR3 DNA reads TGCGCCAGCAGCTTGGGAGCGGATCGGTCACCCCTCCACTTT. It specifies CASSLGADRSPLHF.

The CDR3 loop is CASSPMGRENTGELFF. CDR3 nucleotide sequence: TGTGCCAGCTCACCAATGGGACGGGAAAACACCGGGGAGCTGTTTTTT. The V call is TRBV18, the J call TRBJ2-2; either TRBD1 or TRBD2 may supply D (5 bases each). The germline CDR1 and CDR2 sequences are KGHSH and LQKENI. There are 16 residues in the CDR3. The germline V and J ends were trimmed by 2 bases and 2 bases, with 12 bases remaining between them.

The chain uses TRBV5-1 and TRBJ2-2; D gene ambiguous. V was clipped by 5 bases and J by 3 bases, with 14 bases between them. Germline CDR1 is SGHRS and CDR2 is YFSETQ. The CDR3 has 15 residues. The DNA of the CDR3 is TGCGCCAGCAGTTCAACGGGTGATTACACCGGGGAGCTGTTTTTT. Protein sequence: CASSSTGDYTGELFF.

The chain carries TRBV7-9 and TRBJ2-1, with a possible D match to TRBD1 (6 bases). Per germline, CDR1 SEHNR and CDR2 FQNEAQ (reference sequence). Trimming took off 1 base at V and 9 bases at J, with 13 bases between the two ends. This CDR3 contains 14 residues. The CDR3 region is CASSLEPAGAEQFF. The DNA for the CDR3 is TGTGCCAGCAGCTTAGAGCCGGCAGGGGCTGAGCAGTTCTTC.

This rearrangement joins TRBV27 to TRBJ2-4, with 7 nucleotides matching TRBD2. The CDR3 consists of 16 residues. Trimming at V came to 5 bases and at J to 0 bases, leaving 7 bases not matched to a gene. Germline V gene lookup returns CDR1 MNHEY and CDR2 SMNVEV (reference sequence). The CDR3 coding sequence is TGTGCCAGCAGTCCCTGGGAGGGATCAGCCAAAAACATTCAGTACTTC. This translates into CASSPWEGSAKNIQYF.

The rearrangement links TRBV7-9 to TRBJ1-1; D unresolved. V was shortened by 7 bases and J by 9 bases, with 12 bases between the two germline ends. In germline, CDR1 is SEHNR, CDR2 FQNEAQ (reference sequence). The length of the CDR3 is 11 residues. The CDR3 here is CASKLQTKAFF. As DNA, the CDR3 is TGTGCCAGCAAATTACAGACAAAAGCTTTCTTT.

This chain joins TRBV6-1 and TRBJ2-4; TRBD2 aligns across 8 bases. V trimming: 0 bases; J trimming: 4 bases; junction bases outside the gene matches: 2. There are 15 residues in the CDR3. Germline CDR1 is MNHNS and CDR2 is SASEGT. CDR3 nucleotide sequence: TGTGCCAGCAGTGAAGCATCGGGGGGGAAAAACATTCAGTACTTC. This encodes CASSEASGGKNIQYF.

This clone was observed a handful of times. CDR3 coding DNA: TGTGCCAGCAGTGCTCAATACCCCCCCGGAAACACCATATATTTT. This translates into CASSAQYPPGNTIYF. The rearrangement joins TRBV6-1 to TRBJ1-3; D is uncertain. V lost 4 bases to trimming and J lost 4 bases, with 14 bases between them. This CDR3 is 15 amino acids long. The germline CDR1 and CDR2 sequences are MNHNS and SASEGT.

The V gene is TRBV6-5, the J gene TRBJ2-3; TRBD2 matches at 9 bases. CDR3 length equals 16 residues. Germline loops: CDR1 MNHEY, CDR2 SVGAGI. Trimming took 0 bases from V and 1 from J; bases not matched to a gene: 2. CDR3 DNA sequence: TGTGCCAGCAGTTACTCGCCTAGCGGGGGCACAGATACGCAGTATTTT. Translated: CASSYSPSGGTDTQYF.

J is TRBJ2-5 and V is TRBV10-1; no definite D call. The CDR3 consists of 14 residues. V lost 0 bases to trimming and J lost 6 bases, with 11 bases between them. The V gene's germline CDR1 is WNHNN and CDR2 SYGVQD (reference sequence). CDR3 sequence: CASSESNGRKTQYF. In nucleotides, the CDR3 is TGCGCCAGCAGTGAGTCGAACGGCAGGAAGACCCAGTACTTC.

The chain links TRBV3-1 (or the pseudogene TRBV3-2) to TRBJ2-2, with D possibly called TRBD1 or TRBD2 (5 bases each). The V end was cut by 5 bases, the J end by 3 bases, with 13 bases between. The CDR3 has 15 amino acids. Looked up from germline, CDR1 is LGHDT and CDR2 is YNNKEL (reference sequence). CDR3 sequence: CASSARDGYTGELFF. For the CDR3, the DNA is TGTGCCAGCAGCGCCCGGGACGGATACACCGGGGAGCTGTTTTTT.

This clone was picked up a small number of times. The rearrangement joins TRBV24-1 to TRBJ2-2; D unclear. V dropped 2 bases and J dropped 0 bases, with 6 bases sitting between them. This CDR3 contains 15 residues. Germline loops: CDR1 KGHDR, CDR2 SFDVKD. The CDR3 region is CATSDWAANTGELFF. The CDR3 bases are TGTGCCACCAGTGATTGGGCAGCGAACACCGGGGAGCTGTTTTTT.